The rows below give T cell receptor beta chains drawn from one sample of a study of blood T cell repertoires in COVID-19. The assay was immunoSEQ multiplex PCR, and TCRdb's table has in-frame clones only and misses some. The data hold roughly 120,000 clones, with roughly 90% observed a single time. The sample consisted of peripheral blood. These receptors were obtained from a man in his forties or fifties with active COVID-19. Each CDR3 is given with its conserved first and last residue. The D gene is left open where the match is weak. Only part of the rows carry a size: once, few, many, or a class if the clone is expanded.

cdr3_nt cdr3_aa clone_size d_call j_call v_call
TGTGCCAGCAGCCACCGAGGGGGCGGTGAGCAGTTCTTC CASSHRGGGEQFF . TRBD1 TRBJ2-1 TRBV12-3/TRBV12-4
TGTGCCAGCAGAGAGGGCCCGAACACTGAAGCTTTCTTT CASREGPNTEAFF . . TRBJ1-1 TRBV2
TGTGCCAGCTCACGACAGGGAATTACTAATGAAAAACTGTTTTTT CASSRQGITNEKLFF . TRBD1 TRBJ1-4 TRBV18
TGTGCCAGTAGGGGACGCGGACAGGGGGAAAAACTGTTTTTT CASRGRGQGEKLFF once TRBD1 TRBJ1-4 TRBV19
TGCGCCAGCAGCCAACGTCCGGACGTGTCTAGCGGGAGGGCCAAAGAGCAGTTCTTC CASSQRPDVSSGRAKEQFF . TRBD2 TRBJ2-1 TRBV4-1
TGTGCCAGCAGCTTAGCAGGTACGGCAGGCCAGCCCCAGCATTTT CASSLAGTAGQPQHF . . TRBJ1-5 TRBV7-9
TGCGCCAGCTCTAACGGGGGACGAACTAATGAAAAACTGTTTTTT CASSNGGRTNEKLFF . . TRBJ1-4 TRBV10-2
TGTGCCAGCAGCCTGCGGCCGGGAGGGCCAAACAATGAGCAGTTCTTC CASSLRPGGPNNEQFF . TRBD2 TRBJ2-1 TRBV11-2
TGTGCCAGCAGTGAAGGATCGAGCACAGGAACTGAAGCTTTCTTT CASSEGSSTGTEAFF . . TRBJ1-1 TRBV6-1
TGTGCCATCAGGTCCGGGACAGAGAACACCGGGGAGCTGTTTTTT CAIRSGTENTGELFF . TRBD1 TRBJ2-2 TRBV10-3
TGTGCCAGCGGCCTCATCCAGGGCACCGGGGAGCTGTTTTTT CASGLIQGTGELFF . . TRBJ2-2 TRBV6-5
TGCGCCAGCAGCTTGGCGGGTGAGCGGGGGGTGGTCAATGAGCAGTTCTTC CASSLAGERGVVNEQFF . TRBD2 TRBJ2-1 TRBV5-1
TGTGCCAGTAGGGGAGGGGGAGGGACAGATACGCAGTATTTT CASRGGGGTDTQYF . . TRBJ2-3 TRBV19
TGTGCCAGCAACGGGGTGGGTCTGGTAACAGAGCAGTACTTC CASNGVGLVTEQYF . . TRBJ2-7 TRBV6-5
TGCGCCAGCAGCCAATCACAGGGGGGCGGCGAGACCCAGTACTTC CASSQSQGGGETQYF . TRBD1 TRBJ2-5 TRBV4-1
TGTGCCAGCAGCGTTGCGCGGACAGATACGCAGTATTTT CASSVARTDTQYF . . TRBJ2-3 TRBV7-3
TGTGCCAGCAGTTCTAGACTGCTACGGGAGCTGTTTTTT CASSSRLLRELFF . . TRBJ2-2 TRBV27
TGTGCCATTGCCCTGACAGGGACGGAAGCTTTCTTT CAIALTGTEAFF . TRBD1 TRBJ1-1 TRBV10-3
TGTGCCAGTAGTATACAGGGATTCGGTCAGCCCCAGCATTTT CASSIQGFGQPQHF . . TRBJ1-5 TRBV19
TGTGCCAGCAGCCAAGTCGTACAGGGGGCTGGAGAGACCCAGTACTTC CASSQVVQGAGETQYF . TRBD1 TRBJ2-5 TRBV4-2
TGTGCCAGCAGCCCGGACAGGGGCAATCAGCCCCAGCATTTT CASSPDRGNQPQHF once TRBD1 TRBJ1-5 TRBV11-2
TGTGCCAGCAGTTACCGGGAAGCCTACGAGCAGTACTTC CASSYREAYEQYF . . TRBJ2-7 TRBV6-5
TGCGCCAGCAGTCCCTTAGCGGGAGGCTCCGAAGAGACCCAGTACTTC CASSPLAGGSEETQYF . TRBD2 TRBJ2-5 TRBV23-1
TGTGCCAGCAGCCCCCGACAGGGGATGAGATCAGAGACCCAGTACTTC CASSPRQGMRSETQYF . TRBD1 TRBJ2-5 TRBV7-9
TGTGCCAGCAGTTACGACAGGGGGCAACAAGAGACCCAGTACTTC CASSYDRGQQETQYF . TRBD1 TRBJ2-5 TRBV6-5
TGTGCCAGCTCACCAGAGATGGACAGTAACACAGATACGCAGTATTTT CASSPEMDSNTDTQYF . . TRBJ2-3 TRBV18
TGTGCCAGCAGTTATAACACGCGCACAGATACGCAGTATTTT CASSYNTRTDTQYF . . TRBJ2-3 TRBV6-1
TGTGCCAGCAGTGAGGGGGGAGCTGGGGACATTCAGTACTTC CASSEGGAGDIQYF once . TRBJ2-4 TRBV2
TGCGCCAGCAGCTTGACCCTGACGGGAGCAACTAATGAAAAACTGTTTTTT CASSLTLTGATNEKLFF once . TRBJ1-4 TRBV5-1
TGTGCCAGCAGTTTCGAGGACAGGGTTGGATCACCCCTCCACTTT CASSFEDRVGSPLHF once TRBD1 TRBJ1-6 TRBV28
TGTGCCAGCTATACAGGGTTTTCTAGCAATCAGCCCCAGCATTTT CASYTGFSSNQPQHF . . TRBJ1-5 TRBV6-5
TGTGCCAGCAGCGTTTTAGGGGGTGAGCAGTACTTC CASSVLGGEQYF . . TRBJ2-7 TRBV9
TGTGCCAGCAGCCACAGGGGAATAGGCACAGATACGCAGTATTTT CASSHRGIGTDTQYF . TRBD1 TRBJ2-3 TRBV5-4
TGTGCCAGCAGCTTATCCGACAGTTGGGGTTTAGGAAACACCATATATTTT CASSLSDSWGLGNTIYF . . TRBJ1-3 TRBV7-9
TGTGCCAGCAGTCCTGGGCTTGTCAGGTACTTC CASSPGLVRYF once . TRBJ2-7 TRBV12-3/TRBV12-4
TGTGCCTGGAGTAGGCAGGTTGAGCAGTTCTTC CAWSRQVEQFF . . TRBJ2-1 TRBV30
TGTGCCAGCAGCCAAGATGTGGCGAACACTGAAGCTTTCTTT CASSQDVANTEAFF few . TRBJ1-1 TRBV4-2
TGTGCCAGCCACCTAAAGATGGGACAGGGGGCGCGCACTGAAGCTTTCTTT CASHLKMGQGARTEAFF . TRBD1 TRBJ1-1 TRBV19
TGTGCCAGCAGCTTAGTGGGGACTAGCGGGAGGGCAGGAGAGACCCAGTACTTC CASSLVGTSGRAGETQYF . TRBD2 TRBJ2-5 TRBV7-2
TGTGCCAGCAGCTTAGCGGGGGGCAACACCATATATTTT CASSLAGGNTIYF . . TRBJ1-3 TRBV11-2
TGTGCCAGCAGCCAGGGGGCCTCAACTAATGAAAAACTGTTTTTT CASSQGASTNEKLFF . TRBD1 TRBJ1-4 TRBV2
TGTGCCAGCAGTACTACTAGCGGCATGGCCCAGTACTTC CASSTTSGMAQYF . TRBD2 TRBJ2-5 TRBV11-3
TGTGCCAGCAGAATTCATAGCAATCAGCCCCAGCATTTT CASRIHSNQPQHF . . TRBJ1-5 TRBV6-5
TGTGCCAGCAGTTTGGGCCACAACACCGGGGAGCTGTTTTTT CASSLGHNTGELFF . . TRBJ2-2 TRBV25-1
TGTGCCAGCAGCGTCCGGGACAGAGGGTTTCAGCATTTT CASSVRDRGFQHF once TRBD1 TRBJ1-5 TRBV5-6
TGTGCCAGCAGCTTTGCGGGGGGACTAGCCAAAAACATTCAGTACTTC CASSFAGGLAKNIQYF few TRBD2 TRBJ2-4 TRBV5-6
TGTGCCAGCAGCCAAGAAGGGGGAAGGGGCTATAATTCACCCCTCCACTTT CASSQEGGRGYNSPLHF . . TRBJ1-6 TRBV14
TGTGCCAGCAGCTCGGGACACAACTCTGGAAACACCATATATTTT CASSSGHNSGNTIYF . . TRBJ1-3 TRBV9
TGTGCCAGCAGTGACGGGGCTAGCGGGAGGGGGTTCTACAATGAGCAGTTCTTC CASSDGASGRGFYNEQFF . TRBD2 TRBJ2-1 TRBV2
TGTGCCAGCAGTTTACAGGGTAGTCAGCCCCAGCATTTT CASSLQGSQPQHF . . TRBJ1-5 TRBV12-3/TRBV12-4
TGTGCCAGCAGGGACAGTGGAAACACCATATATTTT CASRDSGNTIYF . . TRBJ1-3 TRBV9
TGTGCCAGCTCCCAAACTAGCGGGGGCCTTCTGAATACGCAGTATTTT CASSQTSGGLLNTQYF . TRBD2 TRBJ2-3 TRBV18
TGTGCCAGTAGTATAGTCTTATCCGCCGGGAACTATGGCTACACCTTC CASSIVLSAGNYGYTF once . TRBJ1-2 TRBV19
TGTGCCAGCAGTCGGACTAGCGGGAGGATCTCGACGCAGTATTTT CASSRTSGRISTQYF . TRBD2 TRBJ2-3 TRBV6-5
TGTGCCAGTACGTGGCGCGGGGTTAACTATGGCTACACCTTC CASTWRGVNYGYTF . . TRBJ1-2 TRBV19
TGTGCCAGCAGTCTACAGGGGAATGAGCAGTTCTTC CASSLQGNEQFF . TRBD1 TRBJ2-1 TRBV6-5